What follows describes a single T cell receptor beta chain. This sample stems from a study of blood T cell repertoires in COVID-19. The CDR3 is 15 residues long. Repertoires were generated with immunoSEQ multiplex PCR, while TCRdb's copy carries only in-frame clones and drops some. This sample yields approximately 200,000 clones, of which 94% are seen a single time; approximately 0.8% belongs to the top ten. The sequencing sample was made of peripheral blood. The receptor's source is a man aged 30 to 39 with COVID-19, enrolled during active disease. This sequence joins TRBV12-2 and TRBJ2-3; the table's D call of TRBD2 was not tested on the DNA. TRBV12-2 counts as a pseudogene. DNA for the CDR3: TGTGCAAGTCGCCGCCCGTATACTAGCACAGATACGCAGTATTTT. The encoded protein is CASRRPYTSTDTQYF.